One T cell receptor beta chain is described in this entry. This entry comes from a study of control samples from healthy donors and cancer patients. Profiled with immunoSEQ multiplex PCR; TCRdb holds only in-frame clones, not every one. The table records some 45,000 clones, roughly 85% of them present only once. Germline assignment: CDR1 SGHRS and CDR2 YFSETQ. CDR3 length: 16 residues. Trimming cost V 4 bases and J 4 bases; bases outside gene matches: 7. V and J are TRBV5-1 and TRBJ2-6; 8 positions match TRBD2. The sequencing input was blood. The sequence came from a man in his sixties in good health. The CDR3 protein is CASSHGGAQGANVLTF. The CDR3 nucleotides read TGCGCCAGCAGCCACGGGGGGGCGCAAGGGGCCAACGTCCTGACTTTC. Full variable domain (rest looked up from reference TRBV5-1 and TRBJ2-6): KAGVTQTPRYLIKTRGQQVTLSCSPISGHRSVSWYQQTPGQGLQFLFEYFSETQRNKGNFPGRFSGRQFSNSRSEMNVSTLELGDSALYLCASSHGGAQGANVLTFGAGSRLTVL.